A selection of T cell receptor beta chains follows, all from one sample in a study of CD8+ T cells in alopecia areata. Libraries were prepared by immunoSEQ multiplex PCR; TCRdb keeps only in-frame clonotypes and omits some of them. The sample has about 12,000 clones, approximately 60% seen once. Sample: skin. Receptors originate from a human donor with alopecia areata. CDR3s include the opening cysteine and the closing phenylalanine or tryptophan. D genes are given only for firm matches. Where a row states a size, it is once, few, many or the class of an expanded clone; other rows omit it.

v_gene: TRBV28; j_gene: TRBJ2-1; abundance: -; d_gene: TRBD2; CDR3aa: CASSRGGGGMNEQFF; CDR3nt: TGTGCCAGCAGCCGCGGGGGGGGTGGTATGAATGAGCAGTTCTTC
v_gene: TRBV28; j_gene: TRBJ2-5; abundance: few; d_gene: -; CDR3aa: CASSLPSTETQYF; CDR3nt: TGTGCCAGCAGTTTACCTAGTACGGAGACCCAGTACTTC
v_gene: TRBV28; j_gene: TRBJ2-1; abundance: -; d_gene: TRBD2; CDR3aa: CASVILRGAGGPNEQFF; CDR3nt: TGTGCCAGCGTTATCCTCAGAGGGGCGGGAGGGCCGAATGAGCAGTTCTTC
v_gene: TRBV7-9; j_gene: TRBJ1-4; abundance: few; d_gene: -; CDR3aa: CASSLGPSPEKLFF; CDR3nt: TGTGCCAGCAGCTTAGGGCCCTCCCCTGAAAAACTGTTTTTT
v_gene: TRBV27; j_gene: TRBJ2-3; abundance: -; d_gene: TRBD1; CDR3aa: CASSSSGTGSDTQYF; CDR3nt: TGTGCCAGCAGTTCCTCGGGGACAGGGTCAGATACGCAGTATTTT
v_gene: TRBV14; j_gene: TRBJ2-7; abundance: -; d_gene: TRBD2; CDR3aa: CASSQVLPAGGRDEQYF; CDR3nt: TGTGCCAGCAGCCAAGTTTTGCCAGCGGGGGGCCGGGACGAGCAGTACTTC
v_gene: TRBV29-1; j_gene: TRBJ1-1; abundance: few; d_gene: -; CDR3aa: CSVDDGGAEAFF; CDR3nt: TGCAGCGTTGATGATGGGGGCGCTGAAGCTTTCTTT
v_gene: TRBV11-2; j_gene: TRBJ2-2; abundance: few; d_gene: -; CDR3aa: CASSPTPTAANTGELFF; CDR3nt: TGTGCCAGCAGCCCTACCCCGACAGCCGCGAACACCGGGGAGCTGTTTTTT
v_gene: TRBV27; j_gene: TRBJ2-1; abundance: -; d_gene: -; CDR3aa: CASRPNRDNEQFF; CDR3nt: TGTGCCAGCAGGCCTAACAGGGACAATGAGCAGTTCTTC
v_gene: TRBV7-2; j_gene: TRBJ2-1; abundance: -; d_gene: TRBD2; CDR3aa: CASSPGSGRYEQFF; CDR3nt: TGTGCCAGCAGCCCCGGTAGCGGGAGGTATGAGCAGTTCTTC
v_gene: TRBV18; j_gene: TRBJ2-1; abundance: -; d_gene: -; CDR3aa: CASSPRTAAAYNEQFF; CDR3nt: TGTGCCAGCTCACCAAGGACGGCGGCAGCCTACAATGAGCAGTTCTTC
v_gene: TRBV19; j_gene: TRBJ2-7; abundance: once; d_gene: -; CDR3aa: CASSMAGSSYYEQYF; CDR3nt: TGTGCCAGTAGTATGGCGGGCAGTAGCTACTACGAGCAGTACTTC
v_gene: TRBV28; j_gene: TRBJ2-1; abundance: few; d_gene: TRBD2; CDR3aa: CASCISGGLFSSYNEQFF; CDR3nt: TGTGCCAGCTGCATCTCGGGAGGTCTTTTTAGCTCCTACAATGAGCAGTTCTTC
v_gene: TRBV28; j_gene: TRBJ2-3; abundance: -; d_gene: TRBD1; CDR3aa: CASSFRGKSTDTQYF; CDR3nt: TGTGCCAGCAGTTTCAGGGGGAAAAGCACAGATACGCAGTATTTT
v_gene: TRBV11-3; j_gene: TRBJ2-1; abundance: -; d_gene: -; CDR3aa: CASSSRDNSYNEQFF; CDR3nt: TGTGCCAGCAGCTCCCGGGACAACTCCTACAATGAGCAGTTCTTC
v_gene: TRBV9; j_gene: TRBJ2-5; abundance: -; d_gene: -; CDR3aa: CASSASVVSFGAQETQYF; CDR3nt: TGTGCCAGCAGCGCCTCAGTCGTTTCCTTCGGGGCTCAAGAGACCCAGTACTTC
v_gene: TRBV6-5; j_gene: TRBJ2-5; abundance: -; d_gene: -; CDR3aa: CASQPTGPERETQYF; CDR3nt: TGTGCCAGCCAACCGACAGGTCCGGAACGGGAGACCCAGTACTTC
v_gene: TRBV4-2; j_gene: TRBJ2-5; abundance: -; d_gene: TRBD2; CDR3aa: CASSRLSGDQETQYF; CDR3nt: TGTGCCAGCAGCCGCCTTAGCGGGGACCAAGAGACCCAGTACTTC
v_gene: TRBV5-6; j_gene: TRBJ2-3; abundance: once; d_gene: -; CDR3aa: CASSLVGRGDTQYF; CDR3nt: TGTGCCAGCAGCTTGGTGGGGCGGGGAGATACGCAGTATTTT
v_gene: TRBV10-2; j_gene: TRBJ2-2; abundance: -; d_gene: TRBD2; CDR3aa: CASRLLAGENTGELFF; CDR3nt: TGCGCCAGCAGGCTACTAGCGGGGGAGAACACCGGGGAGCTGTTTTTT
v_gene: TRBV28; j_gene: TRBJ2-7; abundance: few; d_gene: TRBD2; CDR3aa: CASSLWSSGSSYEQYF; CDR3nt: TGTGCCAGCAGTTTATGGTCTAGCGGGAGCTCCTACGAGCAGTACTTC
v_gene: TRBV4-1; j_gene: TRBJ1-5; abundance: -; d_gene: TRBD1; CDR3aa: CASSQDDRGRGRPGGQPQHF; CDR3nt: TGCGCCAGCAGCCAAGACGACAGGGGCAGGGGTCGCCCGGGGGGTCAGCCCCAGCATTTT
v_gene: TRBV7-9; j_gene: TRBJ2-1; abundance: -; d_gene: TRBD2; CDR3aa: CASSLGLAGGNEQFF; CDR3nt: TGTGCCAGCAGCTTAGGACTAGCGGGAGGCAATGAGCAGTTCTTC
v_gene: TRBV14; j_gene: TRBJ2-7; abundance: -; d_gene: -; CDR3aa: CASSLSYEQYF; CDR3nt: TGTGCCAGCAGCCTCTCCTACGAGCAGTACTTC
v_gene: TRBV30; j_gene: TRBJ1-4; abundance: few; d_gene: TRBD1; CDR3aa: CAWKGWTGTNEKLFF; CDR3nt: TGTGCCTGGAAGGGTTGGACAGGGACTAATGAAAAACTGTTTTTT
v_gene: TRBV6-1; j_gene: TRBJ1-5; abundance: -; d_gene: TRBD1; CDR3aa: CASSTGVNQPQHF; CDR3nt: TGTGCCAGCAGCACAGGGGTCAATCAGCCCCAGCATTTT
v_gene: TRBV6-5; j_gene: TRBJ2-7; abundance: -; d_gene: -; CDR3aa: CASSYSTGKIEQYF; CDR3nt: TGTGCCAGCAGTTACTCCACAGGGAAGATAGAGCAGTACTTC
v_gene: TRBV7-7; j_gene: TRBJ2-2; abundance: -; d_gene: -; CDR3aa: CASSSSGGAANTGELFF; CDR3nt: TGTGCCAGCAGCTCAAGTGGGGGCGCAGCCAACACCGGGGAGCTGTTTTTT
v_gene: TRBV6-5; j_gene: TRBJ2-5; abundance: few; d_gene: TRBD2; CDR3aa: CASSYRTSGGGTQYF; CDR3nt: TGTGCCAGCAGTTACCGGACTAGCGGGGGGGGGACCCAGTACTTC
v_gene: TRBV6-1; j_gene: TRBJ1-2; abundance: -; d_gene: TRBD1; CDR3aa: CASSVDRGREGYTF; CDR3nt: TGTGCCAGCAGTGTGGACAGGGGGCGGGAGGGCTACACCTTC
v_gene: TRBV6-1; j_gene: TRBJ2-7; abundance: -; d_gene: -; CDR3aa: CASRQNDAYEQYF; CDR3nt: TGTGCCAGCAGGCAGAATGATGCCTACGAGCAGTACTTC
v_gene: TRBV4-1; j_gene: TRBJ1-5; abundance: few; d_gene: -; CDR3aa: CASSQADLGFVSNQPQHF; CDR3nt: TGCGCCAGCAGCCAAGCGGATCTGGGATTTGTGAGCAATCAGCCCCAGCATTTT
v_gene: TRBV7-8; j_gene: TRBJ2-1; abundance: few; d_gene: TRBD2; CDR3aa: CASRLGLADYNEQFF; CDR3nt: TGTGCCAGCAGGCTGGGACTAGCGGATTACAATGAGCAGTTCTTC
v_gene: TRBV27; j_gene: TRBJ1-1; abundance: -; d_gene: -; CDR3aa: CASSLSVGANTEAFF; CDR3nt: TGTGCCAGCAGTTTATCAGTTGGAGCGAACACTGAAGCTTTCTTT
v_gene: TRBV4-3; j_gene: TRBJ2-3; abundance: -; d_gene: TRBD2; CDR3aa: CASSQDLRPSGSTDTQYF; CDR3nt: TGCGCCAGCAGCCAAGATCTTCGGCCTAGCGGGTCCACAGATACGCAGTATTTT
v_gene: TRBV5-1; j_gene: TRBJ1-1; abundance: -; d_gene: -; CDR3aa: CASSLRWNTEAFF; CDR3nt: TGCGCCAGCAGCTTGAGGTGGAACACTGAAGCTTTCTTT
v_gene: TRBV28; j_gene: TRBJ1-5; abundance: -; d_gene: TRBD1; CDR3aa: CASRMQGATNQPQHF; CDR3nt: TGTGCCAGCAGAATGCAGGGGGCAACGAATCAGCCCCAGCATTTT
v_gene: TRBV6-5; j_gene: TRBJ1-1; abundance: few; d_gene: TRBD1; CDR3aa: CASSYSPTGVTEAFF; CDR3nt: TGTGCCAGCAGTTACTCCCCCACAGGGGTTACTGAAGCTTTCTTT
v_gene: TRBV11-1; j_gene: TRBJ2-3; abundance: -; d_gene: TRBD2; CDR3aa: CASRTSGGLSTDTQYF; CDR3nt: TGTGCCAGCCGTACTAGCGGGGGACTAAGCACAGATACGCAGTATTTT
v_gene: TRBV19; j_gene: TRBJ1-2; abundance: -; d_gene: TRBD1; CDR3aa: CASSIWSPDRGHGYTF; CDR3nt: TGTGCCAGTAGTATATGGTCGCCCGACAGGGGCCATGGCTACACCTTC
v_gene: TRBV7-3; j_gene: TRBJ2-5; abundance: few; d_gene: TRBD2; CDR3aa: CASSLSGGSQETQYF; CDR3nt: TGTGCCAGCAGTCTTAGCGGGGGATCTCAAGAGACCCAGTACTTC
v_gene: TRBV27; j_gene: TRBJ1-5; abundance: few; d_gene: -; CDR3aa: CASSQRGGNQPQHF; CDR3nt: TGTGCCAGCAGCCAAAGGGGGGGAAATCAGCCCCAGCATTTT
v_gene: TRBV11-3; j_gene: TRBJ2-5; abundance: -; d_gene: TRBD2; CDR3aa: CASSPGGTQETQYF; CDR3nt: TGTGCCAGCAGCCCGGGAGGGACCCAAGAGACCCAGTACTTC
v_gene: TRBV6-6; j_gene: TRBJ1-6; abundance: -; d_gene: TRBD1; CDR3aa: CASSYPGTGNSPLHF; CDR3nt: TGTGCCAGCAGTTACCCCGGGACAGGGAATTCACCCCTCCACTTT
v_gene: TRBV10-3; j_gene: TRBJ1-1; abundance: few; d_gene: -; CDR3aa: CAISESTVGTEAFF; CDR3nt: TGTGCCATCAGTGAGTCGACGGTCGGCACTGAAGCTTTCTTT
v_gene: TRBV4-1; j_gene: TRBJ1-1; abundance: -; d_gene: -; CDR3aa: CASSQDRGNTEAFF; CDR3nt: TGCGCCAGCAGCCAAGATCGGGGGAACACTGAAGCTTTCTTT
v_gene: TRBV5-6; j_gene: TRBJ2-5; abundance: -; d_gene: -; CDR3aa: CASSLPLLEETQYF; CDR3nt: TGTGCCAGCAGCTTGCCTCTCTTGGAAGAGACCCAGTACTTC
v_gene: TRBV4-1; j_gene: TRBJ2-2; abundance: -; d_gene: -; CDR3aa: CASSQADSTGELFF; CDR3nt: TGCGCCAGCAGCCAGGCCGACAGCACCGGGGAGCTGTTTTTT